The rows below give T cell receptor beta chains drawn from one sample of a study of blood T cell repertoires in COVID-19. Sequencing used immunoSEQ multiplex PCR; TCRdb keeps in-frame clones, though not all of them. The sample consists of over 60,000 clones, about 81% of them appearing once. The sequenced material came from peripheral blood. Receptors were obtained from a woman aged 80 or older with acute or convalescent COVID-19. The CDR3 runs from the conserved cysteine through the conserved F or W. The D gene is left open where the match is weak. Size is stated for part of the rows, as once, few or many counts, or as a class when the clone is expanded.

D gene: TRBD1; J gene: TRBJ2-3; clone size: few; V gene: TRBV25-1; CDR3 DNA: TGTGCCGGGGGACAGGGGGGCACAGATACGCAGTATTTT; CDR3 protein: CAGGQGGTDTQYF
D gene: -; J gene: TRBJ2-2; clone size: -; V gene: TRBV5-1; CDR3 DNA: TGCGCCAGCAGCTTGGTGGCAGGTAACACCGGGGAGCTGTTTTTT; CDR3 protein: CASSLVAGNTGELFF
D gene: TRBD1; J gene: TRBJ1-1; clone size: many; V gene: TRBV24-1; CDR3 DNA: TGTGCCACCAGCCCAGGACAGGGAAACACTGAAGCTTTCTTT; CDR3 protein: CATSPGQGNTEAFF
D gene: -; J gene: TRBJ2-3; clone size: -; V gene: TRBV14; CDR3 DNA: TGTGCCAGCAGCGTCCGGGACACGTTATATTTT; CDR3 protein: CASSVRDTLYF
D gene: -; J gene: TRBJ1-2; clone size: -; V gene: TRBV29-1; CDR3 DNA: TGCAGCGTTTGGGGCGGGACTGATACTAACTATGGCTACACCTTC; CDR3 protein: CSVWGGTDTNYGYTF
D gene: -; J gene: TRBJ2-7; clone size: -; V gene: TRBV19; CDR3 DNA: TGTGCCAGTAGTAAGGGACTCCAAATGGACGAGCAGTACTTC; CDR3 protein: CASSKGLQMDEQYF
D gene: -; J gene: TRBJ1-2; clone size: -; V gene: TRBV7-2; CDR3 DNA: TGTGCCAGCAGCTTAGGTCCCAGCGCATCCTATGGCTACACCTTC; CDR3 protein: CASSLGPSASYGYTF
D gene: -; J gene: TRBJ1-1; clone size: once; V gene: TRBV2; CDR3 DNA: TGTGCCAGCAGTGTGCAGGGGCGTTGGACTGAAGCTTTCTTT; CDR3 protein: CASSVQGRWTEAFF
D gene: -; J gene: TRBJ2-7; clone size: -; V gene: TRBV27; CDR3 DNA: TGTGCCAGCAGATCCAGGCATTATTCCTACGAGCAGTACTTC; CDR3 protein: CASRSRHYSYEQYF
D gene: -; J gene: TRBJ2-2; clone size: -; V gene: TRBV7-6; CDR3 DNA: TGTGCCAGCAGCTTATCCGGGGGTGGTTTGACCGGGGAGCTGTTTTTT; CDR3 protein: CASSLSGGGLTGELFF
D gene: -; J gene: TRBJ1-1; clone size: -; V gene: TRBV10-3; CDR3 DNA: TGTGCCATCAGTTTAAGTGGCAACACTGAAGCTTTCTTT; CDR3 protein: CAISLSGNTEAFF
D gene: -; J gene: TRBJ1-6; clone size: -; V gene: TRBV7-9; CDR3 DNA: TGTGCCAGCAGCTTATTCATTGGGGGCCTGGATTCACCCCTCCACTTT; CDR3 protein: CASSLFIGGLDSPLHF
D gene: TRBD2; J gene: TRBJ2-3; clone size: once; V gene: TRBV4-1; CDR3 DNA: TGCGCCAGCAGCCAAGGGCCTAGCGGTACAGATACGCAGTATTTT; CDR3 protein: CASSQGPSGTDTQYF
D gene: -; J gene: TRBJ1-4; clone size: -; V gene: TRBV4-1; CDR3 DNA: TGCGCCAGCAGCCAAGTTCAGACAACTAATGAAAAACTGTTTTTT; CDR3 protein: CASSQVQTTNEKLFF
D gene: TRBD2; J gene: TRBJ2-1; clone size: once; V gene: TRBV6-4; CDR3 DNA: TGTGCCAGCAGGAGACTAGCGGGACGGAATGAGCAGTTCTTC; CDR3 protein: CASRRLAGRNEQFF
D gene: TRBD1; J gene: TRBJ1-1; clone size: once; V gene: TRBV30; CDR3 DNA: TGTGCCTGGCAGAGAGGGGGCTGGGGCACTGAAGCTTTCTTT; CDR3 protein: CAWQRGGWGTEAFF
D gene: TRBD2; J gene: TRBJ2-3; clone size: -; V gene: TRBV24-1; CDR3 DNA: TGTGCCACCAGTGGAATCATGATTAGCGGGAGGAGCACAGATACGCAGTATTTT; CDR3 protein: CATSGIMISGRSTDTQYF
D gene: -; J gene: TRBJ2-5; clone size: once; V gene: TRBV11-2; CDR3 DNA: TGTGCCAGCAGCTTAGTCAGGGGCAAGGAGACCCAGTACTTC; CDR3 protein: CASSLVRGKETQYF
D gene: -; J gene: TRBJ2-2; clone size: -; V gene: TRBV29-1; CDR3 DNA: TGCAGCGTTGAGAGACTTCTACCCGAGGCCGGGGAGCTGTTTTTT; CDR3 protein: CSVERLLPEAGELFF
D gene: -; J gene: TRBJ1-5; clone size: -; V gene: TRBV5-1; CDR3 DNA: TGCGCCAGCAGCTTGGAAGGGCGCCGGGAACAGCCCCAGCATTTT; CDR3 protein: CASSLEGRREQPQHF
D gene: TRBD2; J gene: TRBJ2-7; clone size: -; V gene: TRBV29-1; CDR3 DNA: TGCAGCGTCCGGACTAGCGGGATGGGTGAGCAGTACTTC; CDR3 protein: CSVRTSGMGEQYF
D gene: TRBD1; J gene: TRBJ2-7; clone size: -; V gene: TRBV4-1; CDR3 DNA: TGCGCCAGCAGCCAAGAACAGGGGACCTACGAGCAGTACTTC; CDR3 protein: CASSQEQGTYEQYF
D gene: TRBD1; J gene: TRBJ2-7; clone size: -; V gene: TRBV27; CDR3 DNA: TGTGCCAGCAGCTACGGACAGGGCTACGAGCAGTACTTC; CDR3 protein: CASSYGQGYEQYF
D gene: -; J gene: TRBJ1-2; clone size: -; V gene: TRBV7-9; CDR3 DNA: TGTGCCAGCAGCATCGCTCAGGGGATGGCTAACTATGGCTACACCTTC; CDR3 protein: CASSIAQGMANYGYTF